This T cell receptor beta chain came from a study of blood T cell repertoires in COVID-19 (dated by TCRdb to about 2020). About the study as a whole: Samples from collaborators originated in the United States, Italy and Spain and spanned both the acute and convalescent phases of COVID-19. Where available, HLA class I and class II types were taken from metadata supplied by the sample provider and were not determined by assay-based typing. Samples were obtained from the ongoing ImmuneRACE study (first 160 participants) and from 1,254 subjects provided by 6 global collaborators. Nearly every sample came with metadata listing a de-identified subject ID, COVID-19 status, age in years and sex. The prospective study material was composed of cDNA or gDNA derived from T cells, B-cell-depleted T cells, or PBMCs. The repertoires were made available in a free public database intended to serve as a resource for research on the immune response to SARS-CoV-2. Deeply sampled blood TCRbeta repertoires from subjects exposed to, actively infected with, or recovered from COVID-19 were included in the dataset.

In the case of this clone: This clone's antigen is unknown. It has no much larger one-base neighbor in the sample; base qualities were not kept.

Each collaborating institution followed its own protocols to collect whole blood in K2EDTA tubes. For TCRbeta analysis, collaborators shipped samples in one of three forms: frozen whole blood, isolated PBMCs, or DNA extracted from either of those sample types. TCRbeta CDR3 regions were amplified from genomic DNA by means of the immunoSEQ Assay, a bias-controlled multiplex PCR. Concerning the study's data processing: The number of nucleated cells in each sample was estimated from the amplification of reference gene primers within the assay. To quantify the absolute abundance of each unique TCRbeta CDR3 rearrangement, sequence reads were collapsed and filtered. For each sample, productive Simpson clonality was calculated as the square root of Simpson's diversity index over productive rearrangements. The table was pulled from immuneACCESS by TCRdb, which kept in-frame rearrangements only. Such tables lose some clones; where checked, under half of the loss comes from unresolved V genes, and the rest has no known cause. V and J calls and clone size are copied from that table; D and trimming were computed from the DNA. This sample comprises 35,000 to 45,000 clones, approximately 85% of them detected only once. The ten largest make up 4% to 5% of the sample.

The paper as a whole reports these results and caveats: The quantity of clinical and demographic metadata differed by source and by participant and was supplied without curation.

Input material: peripheral blood. The TCR sequence derives from a man aged 55 to 70 with acute or convalescent COVID-19.

The sequenced DNA is TGTGCCAGCAGCTTAAATGCGGGGGGAGATACGCAGTATTTT. Translated, this is CASSLNAGGDTQYF. The chain uses TRBV7-3 and TRBJ2-3; 8 bases in between match TRBD2. V loses 1 base at its end and J loses 5 bases; junction bases beyond the gene matches: 2. The CDR3 starts with the cysteine, ends with the phenylalanine, and has 14 residues. Only the CDR3 DNA stays, 42 bases, in frame from base 1. Looking up the germline V gene yields CDR1 SGHTA and CDR2 FQGTGA.